Listed below are T cell receptor beta chains from one sample, sequenced in a study of blood T cell repertoires in COVID-19. Libraries were prepared by immunoSEQ multiplex PCR; TCRdb keeps only in-frame clonotypes and omits some of them. The repertoire has 250,000 to 300,000 clones, 70% to 90% of them found once; the top ten carry roughly 4%. The specimen was peripheral blood. These receptors were taken from a man between 18 and 29 years old with active or convalescent COVID-19. The CDR3 runs from the conserved cysteine through the conserved F or W.

J gene | V gene | CDR3 protein
TRBJ2-3 | TRBV5-1 | CASSFRTSGGGSTDTQYF
TRBJ1-3 | TRBV6-1 | CASSEADRSSGNTIYF
TRBJ1-4 | TRBV18 | CASSPLQGATNEKLFF
TRBJ1-3 | TRBV5-8 | CASSLVGDSGNTIYF
TRBJ2-1 | TRBV6-5 | CASRDILGQFF
TRBJ2-3 | TRBV6-1 | CASSEVQRGSTDTQYF
TRBJ2-1 | TRBV9 | CASSVGTHAYNEQFF
TRBJ2-7 | TRBV7-9 | CASSREGLAGGLEQYF
TRBJ2-1 | TRBV11-3 | CASSLVIIEQFF
TRBJ1-5 | TRBV2 | CASMTGGSQPQHF
TRBJ2-7 | TRBV6-5 | CASSFLTGGEYEQYF
TRBJ1-3 | TRBV5-1 | CASSPQGLTGNTIYF
TRBJ1-1 | TRBV5-1 | CASSPLTGGSMVTEAFF
TRBJ1-1 | TRBV9 | CASSVLENTEAFF
TRBJ1-6 | TRBV5-1 | CASSLDSSYNSPLHF
TRBJ1-1 | TRBV18 | CASTWTTGDTEAFF
TRBJ2-3 | TRBV5-1 | CASSLGQVITDTQYF
TRBJ2-3 | TRBV7-3 | CASSYAGGTRSTDTQYF
TRBJ2-2 | TRBV2 | CASTTVGEITGELFF
TRBJ2-5 | TRBV11-3 | CASTETGREQTQYF
TRBJ1-1 | TRBV3-1/TRBV3-2 | CASSQDQGTEAFF
TRBJ1-4 | TRBV24-1 | CATSDSRGSEKLFF
TRBJ2-7 | TRBV6-5 | CASSVQGVYEQYF
TRBJ2-3 | TRBV19 | CASSKALAGGKDTQYF
TRBJ1-4 | TRBV27 | CASSPMTGHNEKLFF
TRBJ2-7 | TRBV29-1 | CSAGTGHYEQYF
TRBJ2-7 | TRBV6-5 | CASGMTVPYEQYF
TRBJ1-4 | TRBV3-1/TRBV3-2 | CASSQGSGNEKLFF
TRBJ1-2 | TRBV6-5 | CASSKGGGYTF
TRBJ2-3 | TRBV19 | CASSPDTGTQYF
TRBJ2-3 | TRBV5-1 | CASSISGPSTDTQYF
TRBJ1-4 | TRBV28 | CASSQIQTLNEKLFF
TRBJ2-7 | TRBV30 | CAWSPGTYEQYF
TRBJ2-5 | TRBV27 | CASSSQGGTQYF
TRBJ1-1 | TRBV21-1 | CASSNLSEAFF
TRBJ2-2 | TRBV21-1 | CASILAGGTGELFF
TRBJ1-3 | TRBV6-5 | CASSYSSGDSTIYF
TRBJ1-6 | TRBV7-9 | CASSPAGISNSPLHF
TRBJ1-6 | TRBV7-2 | CASHEGSLSSYNSPLHF
TRBJ2-7 | TRBV5-4 | CASSSDTPYEQYF
TRBJ2-2 | TRBV7-6 | CASSLEASGANTGELFF
TRBJ2-5 | TRBV25-1 | CASSNSLASGRKETQYF
TRBJ2-1 | TRBV5-6 | CASSPGLAGGDEQFF
TRBJ2-2 | TRBV12-3/TRBV12-4 | CASRQGAGELFF
TRBJ2-4 | TRBV6-5 | CASSYSGLAAKNIQYF
TRBJ2-3 | TRBV7-9 | CASSPDGWETDTQYF
TRBJ2-1 | TRBV19 | CASSTPGGGSYYNEQFF